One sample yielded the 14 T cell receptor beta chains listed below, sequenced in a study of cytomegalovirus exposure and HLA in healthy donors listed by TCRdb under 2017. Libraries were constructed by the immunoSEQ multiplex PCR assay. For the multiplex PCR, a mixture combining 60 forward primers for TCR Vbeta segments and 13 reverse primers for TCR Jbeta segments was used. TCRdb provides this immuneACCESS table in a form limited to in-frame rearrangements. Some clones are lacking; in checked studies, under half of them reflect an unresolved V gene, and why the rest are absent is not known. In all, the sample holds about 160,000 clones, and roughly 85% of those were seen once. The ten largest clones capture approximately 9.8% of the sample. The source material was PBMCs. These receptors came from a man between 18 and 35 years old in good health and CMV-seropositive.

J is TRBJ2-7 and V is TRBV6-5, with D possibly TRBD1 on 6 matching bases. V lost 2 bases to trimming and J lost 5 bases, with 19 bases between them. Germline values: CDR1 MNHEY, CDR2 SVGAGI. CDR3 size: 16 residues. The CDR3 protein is CASSYQQGQPRDEQYF. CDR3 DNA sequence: TGTGCCAGCAGTTACCAACAGGGTCAACCAAGGGACGAGCAGTACTTC.

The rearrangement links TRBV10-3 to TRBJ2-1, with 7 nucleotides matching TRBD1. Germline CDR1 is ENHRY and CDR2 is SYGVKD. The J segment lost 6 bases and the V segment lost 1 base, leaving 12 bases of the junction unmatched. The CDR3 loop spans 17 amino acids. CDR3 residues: CAISEYGQATPSNEQFF. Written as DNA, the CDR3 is TGTGCCATCAGTGAGTACGGACAGGCGACCCCAAGCAATGAGCAGTTCTTC.

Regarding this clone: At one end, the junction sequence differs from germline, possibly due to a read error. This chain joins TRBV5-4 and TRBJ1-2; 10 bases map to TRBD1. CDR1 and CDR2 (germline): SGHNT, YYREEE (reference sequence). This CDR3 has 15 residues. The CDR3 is CASTLGRQGAAGYTF. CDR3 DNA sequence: TGTGCCAGCACCTTGGGGAGACAGGGGGCCGCTGGCTACACCTTC.

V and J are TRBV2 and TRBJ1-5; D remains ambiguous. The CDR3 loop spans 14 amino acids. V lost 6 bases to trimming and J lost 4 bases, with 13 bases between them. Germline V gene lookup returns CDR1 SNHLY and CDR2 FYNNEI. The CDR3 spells CASRERTRNQPQHF. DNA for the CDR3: TGTGCCAGCAGGGAAAGAACTAGAAATCAGCCCCAGCATTTT.

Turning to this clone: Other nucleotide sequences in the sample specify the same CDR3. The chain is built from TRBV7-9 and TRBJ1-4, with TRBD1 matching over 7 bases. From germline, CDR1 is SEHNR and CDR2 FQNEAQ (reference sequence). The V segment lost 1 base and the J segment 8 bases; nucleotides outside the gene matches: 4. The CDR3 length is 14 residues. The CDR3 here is CASSLEGGYEKLFF. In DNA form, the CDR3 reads TGTGCCAGCAGCTTAGAAGGGGGCTACGAAAAACTGTTTTTT.

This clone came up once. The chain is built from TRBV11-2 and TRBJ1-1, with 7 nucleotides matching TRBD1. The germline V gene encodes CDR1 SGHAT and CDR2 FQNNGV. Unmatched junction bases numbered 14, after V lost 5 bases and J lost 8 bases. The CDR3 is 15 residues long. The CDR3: CASSVSQGVGFEAFF. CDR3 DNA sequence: TGTGCCAGCAGCGTCAGCCAGGGGGTGGGCTTCGAAGCTTTCTTT.

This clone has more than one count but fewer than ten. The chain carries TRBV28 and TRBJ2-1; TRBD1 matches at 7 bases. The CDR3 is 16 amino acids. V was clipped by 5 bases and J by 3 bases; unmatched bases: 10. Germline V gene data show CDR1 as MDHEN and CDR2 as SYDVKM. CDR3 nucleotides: TGTGCCAGCAGTCAATACAGGGGATTACTCTACAATGAGCAGTTCTTC. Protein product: CASSQYRGLLYNEQFF.

The chain's CDR3 is CASSTGGDGNYEQYF. CDR3 nucleotide sequence: TGTGCCAGTAGTACGGGAGGGGACGGAAACTACGAGCAGTACTTC. This sequence joins TRBV19 and TRBJ2-7, with 8 bases matching TRBD2. Germline CDR1 reads LNHDA; CDR2 reads SQIVND (reference sequence). This CDR3 region has 15 residues. Germline trimming cut 4 bases from V and 3 bases from J; bases unmatched to any gene: 8. The variable domain in full, with the rest retrieved from reference TRBV19 and TRBJ2-7, is DGGITQSPKYLFRKEGQNVTLSCEQNLNHDAMYWYRQDPGQGLRLIYYSQIVNDFQKGDIAEGYSVSREKKESFPLTVTSAQKNPTAFYLCASSTGGDGNYEQYFGPGTRLTVT.

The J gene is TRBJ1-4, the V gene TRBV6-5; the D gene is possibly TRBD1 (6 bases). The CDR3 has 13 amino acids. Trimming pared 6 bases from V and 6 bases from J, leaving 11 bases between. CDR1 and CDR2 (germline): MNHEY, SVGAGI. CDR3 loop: CASRDSVDEKLFF. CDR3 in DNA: TGTGCCAGCAGGGACAGCGTCGATGAAAAACTGTTTTTT.

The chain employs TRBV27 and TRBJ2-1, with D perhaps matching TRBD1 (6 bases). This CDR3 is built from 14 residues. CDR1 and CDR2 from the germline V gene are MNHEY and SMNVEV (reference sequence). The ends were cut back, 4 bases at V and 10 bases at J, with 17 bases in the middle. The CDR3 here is CASSWGLFGQEQFF. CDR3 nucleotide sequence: TGTGCCAGCAGTTGGGGATTATTTGGACAGGAGCAGTTCTTC.

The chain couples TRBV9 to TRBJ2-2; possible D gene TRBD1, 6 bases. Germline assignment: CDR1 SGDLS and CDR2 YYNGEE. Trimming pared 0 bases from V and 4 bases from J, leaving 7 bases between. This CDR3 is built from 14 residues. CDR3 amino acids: CASSVVRGTGELFF. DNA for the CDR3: TGTGCCAGCAGCGTAGTCAGGGGCACCGGGGAGCTGTTTTTT.

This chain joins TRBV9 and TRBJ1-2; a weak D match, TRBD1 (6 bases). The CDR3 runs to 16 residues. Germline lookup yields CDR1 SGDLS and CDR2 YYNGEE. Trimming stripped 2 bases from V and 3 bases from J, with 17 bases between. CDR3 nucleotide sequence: TGTGCCAGCAGCGTTAGTGTGTCCGGGACACACTATGGCTACACCTTC. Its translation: CASSVSVSGTHYGYTF.

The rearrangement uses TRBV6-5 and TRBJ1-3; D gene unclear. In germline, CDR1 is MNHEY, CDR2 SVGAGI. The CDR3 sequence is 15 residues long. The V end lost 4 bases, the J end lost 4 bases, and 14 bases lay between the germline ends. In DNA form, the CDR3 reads TGTGCCAGCAGTTCGAGCCCCGTGAAAGGAAACACCATATATTTT. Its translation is CASSSSPVKGNTIYF.

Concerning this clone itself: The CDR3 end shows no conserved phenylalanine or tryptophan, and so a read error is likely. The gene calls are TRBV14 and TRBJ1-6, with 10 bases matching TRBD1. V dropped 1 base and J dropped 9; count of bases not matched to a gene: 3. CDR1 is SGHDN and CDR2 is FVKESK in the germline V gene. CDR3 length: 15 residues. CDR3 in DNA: TGTGCCAGCAGCCAAGGGACAGGGGGAAGTTCACCCCTCCACCTT. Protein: CASSQGTGGSSPLHL.